This TCR beta chain is from a study of T cell repertoires in cytomegalovirus infection. Study-level information: Indicated by public TCR beta signatures were CMV infection and matching HLA type.

This clonotype was counted only a few times. What it binds is not known. From the reads, TCRdb called clonotypes with MiXCR, one entry per CDR3 protein. The sample includes around 300,000 distinct CDR3 sequences, around 20% of them seen just once. The specimen was cultured PBMCs, collected from culture after CMV antigen stimulation. This clonotype was sampled from a human donor in good health (CMV status not recorded). Some clones in this sample may be carry-over from other donors' samples.

The CDR3 is CASRNPGGTNEKLFF. The CDR3 DNA reads as TGTGCCAGCAGAAACCCCGGGGGGACTAATGAAAAACTGTTTTTT. This sequence joins TRBV11-2 and TRBJ1-4, with a weak D call TRBD1 (5 bases). Per germline, CDR1 SGHAT and CDR2 FQNNGV. The V and J ends lost 6 bases and 2 bases respectively, with 13 bases between them. This CDR3 is 15 amino acids long.